A single sample is the source of the 15 T cell receptor beta chains below, sequenced in a study of control samples from healthy donors and cancer patients. Assay: immunoSEQ multiplex PCR; the TCRdb copy retains only in-frame clones and omits some. The sample holds tens of thousands of clones, nearly 85% seen once. Sequenced: blood. The receptor set was obtained from a man aged 50-59 years in good health.

Written as DNA, the CDR3 is TGTGCCAGCAGTTACGGGCCGGTGAACACTGAAGCTTTCTTT. Translation gives CASSYGPVNTEAFF. The chain has TRBV6-5 and TRBJ1-1; D is unresolved. V gave up 2 bases and J gave up 0 bases, with 7 bases separating them. The CDR3 is 14 residues long. Germline CDR1 reads MNHEY; CDR2 reads SVGAGI.

By its share, this clone is large (0.1 to 1%). The rearrangement joins TRBV5-5 to TRBJ1-3; possible D gene TRBD1, 6 bases. Germline V gene lookup returns CDR1 SGHKS and CDR2 YYEKEE (reference sequence). Trimming shortened V by 0 bases and J by 4 bases, and 11 bases separated the two germline ends. This CDR3 has 15 residues. The CDR3 region is CASSLGPGAGNTIYF. The DNA of the CDR3 is TGTGCCAGCAGCTTGGGGCCAGGGGCGGGAAACACCATATATTTT.

The chain combines TRBV27 with TRBJ1-1; D gene unclear. Trimming stripped 7 bases from V and 1 base from J, with 13 bases between. The V gene's germline CDR1 is MNHEY and CDR2 SMNVEV (reference sequence). The CDR3 runs 14 residues. The CDR3 reads CASIPLERNTEAFF. DNA for the CDR3: TGTGCCAGCATCCCCTTAGAAAGGAACACTGAAGCTTTCTTT.

About this clone: An end of the junction differs from the germline gene, which may be a read error. The CDR3 sequence is CASSLRPLHF. As DNA, the CDR3 is TGTGCCAGCAGCTTGAGGCCCTTACACTTC. The J gene is TRBJ2-7, the V gene TRBV7-3; D is uncertain. CDR1 SGHTA and CDR2 FQGTGA come from the germline V gene. This CDR3 contains 10 residues.

This clone was observed a few times. J is TRBJ2-1 and V is TRBV6-5; TRBD1 matches 11 bases. V gave up 7 bases and J gave up 10 bases; unmatched junction bases: 9. CDR1 is MNHEY, CDR2 SVGAGI, per germline. This CDR3 has 14 amino acids. This CDR3 is CASITDRGREEQFF. The CDR3 DNA reads TGTGCCAGCATAACGGACAGGGGGCGGGAGGAGCAGTTCTTC.

The rearrangement joins TRBV10-3 to TRBJ1-2, with TRBD1 as a possible D gene (6 bases). The CDR3 length is 13 residues. Germline values: CDR1 ENHRY, CDR2 SYGVKD. Trimming cost V 8 bases and J 3 bases, with 13 bases left between them. The chain's CDR3 is CAILQGGDYGYTF. As DNA, the CDR3 is TGTGCCATCCTACAGGGCGGTGACTATGGCTACACCTTC.

This clone was seen just once. V is TRBV29-1 and J is TRBJ1-5; D is unclear. V was cut by 4 bases and J by 8 bases, with 9 bases left in between. The germline gives CDR1 SQVTM, CDR2 ANQGSEA. The CDR3 sequence is 11 residues long. CDR3 protein: CSVGTAEPQHF. DNA of the CDR3: TGCAGCGTTGGGACTGCGGAGCCCCAGCATTTT.

This clone was counted a single time. The rearrangement uses TRBV7-8 and TRBJ1-3, with D possibly matching TRBD1 (5 bases). Germline V gives CDR1 SGHVS, CDR2 FQNEAQ. This CDR3 region has 17 residues. V dropped 2 bases and J dropped 5 bases, with 19 bases sitting between them. The CDR3 sequence is CASSLTAVRVIRNTIYF. The DNA for the CDR3 is TGTGCCAGCAGCTTAACGGCGGTCAGGGTGATTCGAAACACCATATATTTT.

V and J are TRBV4-2 and TRBJ2-2; D possibly uses TRBD1 or TRBD2 (6 bases each). This CDR3 has 16 amino acids. Deletions cut 4 bases from V and 7 bases from J, with 19 bases between. Per the germline V gene, CDR1 is LGHNA and CDR2 is YNFKEQ. The CDR3 sequence: CASSRIQAEGGGELFF. DNA of the CDR3: TGTGCCAGCAGCCGCATCCAAGCGGAGGGGGGCGGGGAGCTGTTTTTT.

A single count supports this clone. The chain combines TRBV2 with TRBJ1-6; a possible D gene is TRBD1 (5 bases). Germline values: CDR1 SNHLY, CDR2 FYNNEI. The V and J ends lost 0 bases and 7 bases respectively, with 7 bases between them. This CDR3 is built from 14 residues. The CDR3 loop reads CASSEAWGNSPLHF. The DNA of the CDR3 is TGTGCCAGCAGTGAAGCGTGGGGGAATTCACCCCTCCACTTT.

V is TRBV5-6 and J is TRBJ2-1; 11 bases agree with TRBD2. The CDR3 extends over 15 amino acids. CDR1 is SGHDT, CDR2 YYEEEE, per germline. V shed 2 bases, J shed 5 bases, and the junction held 3 bases outside the gene matches. The CDR3 region has the DNA TGTGCCAGCAGCTTTCTAGCGGGAGGTAACAATGAGCAGTTCTTC. Translation: CASSFLAGGNNEQFF.

This clone was seen a handful of times. The V call is TRBV7-2, the J call TRBJ1-2; D is possibly TRBD1 (5 bases). The CDR3 is 14 residues long. CDR1 and CDR2 (germline): SGHTA, FQGNSA. V was clipped by 4 bases and J by 0 bases, with 9 bases between them. DNA of the CDR3: TGTGCCAGCAGCTATACAGGTTCTAACTATGGCTACACCTTC. It codes for CASSYTGSNYGYTF.

The rearrangement joins TRBV5-1 to TRBJ1-2; 7 bases map to TRBD1. The V gene end was trimmed by 0 bases and the J gene end by 8 bases; junction bases not matched to a gene: 10. CDR1 is SGHRS and CDR2 is YFSETQ in the germline V gene. The CDR3 totals 15 residues. The CDR3 sequence is CASSLAGQLVGGYTF. DNA of the CDR3: TGCGCCAGCAGCTTGGCGGGACAGCTGGTTGGGGGCTACACCTTC.

The genes are TRBV13 and TRBJ2-3; TRBD1 matches at 7 bases. This CDR3 contains 16 residues. The J segment lost 3 bases and the V segment lost 8 bases, leaving 14 bases of the junction unmatched. Germline V lookup: CDR1 PRHDT, CDR2 FYEKMQ (reference sequence). CDR3 residues: CASSPSPRGWTDTQYF. For the CDR3, the DNA is TGTGCCAGCTCCCCCTCCCCCAGGGGGTGGACAGATACGCAGTATTTT.

In DNA form, the CDR3 reads TGTGCCAGCAGCTTAACAGAGACCCAGTACTTC. Its translation: CASSLTETQYF. This chain uses TRBV11-2 with TRBJ2-5; D gene uncertain. V was shortened by 2 bases and J by 4 bases, with 2 bases between the two germline ends. This CDR3 region has 11 residues. Germline CDR1 reads SGHAT; CDR2 reads FQNNGV.